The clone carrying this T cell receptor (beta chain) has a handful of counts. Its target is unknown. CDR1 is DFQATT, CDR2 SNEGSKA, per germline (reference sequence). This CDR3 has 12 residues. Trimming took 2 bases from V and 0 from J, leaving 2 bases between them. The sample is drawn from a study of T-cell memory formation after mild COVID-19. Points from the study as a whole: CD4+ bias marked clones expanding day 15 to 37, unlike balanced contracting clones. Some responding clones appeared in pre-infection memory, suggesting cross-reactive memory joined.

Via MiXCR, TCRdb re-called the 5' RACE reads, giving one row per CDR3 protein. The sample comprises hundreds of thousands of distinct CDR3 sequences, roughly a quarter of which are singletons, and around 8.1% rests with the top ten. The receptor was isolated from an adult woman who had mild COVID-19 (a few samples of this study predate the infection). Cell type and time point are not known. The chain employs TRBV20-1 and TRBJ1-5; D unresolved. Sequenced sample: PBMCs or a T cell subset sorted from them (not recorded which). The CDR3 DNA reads TGCAGTGCTAGATATAGCAATCAGCCCCAGCATTTT. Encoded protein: CSARYSNQPQHF.